The entry that follows covers one T cell receptor (beta chain) sequence. The entry originates in a study of response to subunit inactivated influenza vaccine. MiXCR, applied by TCRdb to the RT-PCR reads, yields one record per CDR3 protein. This sample has over 750,000 distinct CDR3 sequences, with around 21% found just once. This receptor was obtained from a man aged 50 or older who received an inactivated influenza vaccine. This material consisted of PBMCs from blood, taken around 5 days after vaccination.

The CDR3 DNA reads as TGCAGTGGAGCGGACAGGGGGAACACTGAAGCTTTCTTT. This encodes CSGADRGNTEAFF. The chain employs TRBV20-1 and TRBJ1-1, with 9 bases lining up with TRBD1. The CDR3 covers 13 residues. The trim removed 7 bases at V and 1 base at J, leaving 4 bases unmatched. Germline lookup yields CDR1 DFQATT and CDR2 SNEGSKA (reference sequence).